The 3 T cell receptor beta chains below come from one sample, sequenced in a study of blood T cell repertoires in COVID-19. Some clones are missing from TCRdb's copy, which holds only in-frame ones; the method was immunoSEQ multiplex PCR. The profile covers fewer than 350,000 clones, with around 90% appearing a single time and about 1.7% taken by the ten largest. The sequenced sample was PBMCs or T cells enriched from blood (not recorded which). The receptors stem from a woman aged 18-29 years with acute COVID-19.

Concerning this clone: One end of the junction fails to match germline, which may point to a read error. The chain uses TRBV4-1 and TRBJ1-1; 8 bases fit TRBD1. Germline V gene data show CDR1 as MGHRA and CDR2 as YSYEKL. The CDR3 spans 17 residues. The DNA for the CDR3 is TGCGCCAGCAGCCAAGAGACAGGGGTCATGGTGAATACTGAAGCTTTCTTT. Its protein is CASSQETGVMVNTEAFF.

The chain is built from TRBV15 and TRBJ2-1; 8 bases are shared with TRBD2. The CDR3 covers 15 residues. J was trimmed by 8 bases and V by 0 bases; bases with no gene match: 6. CDR1 and CDR2 from the germline V gene are LNHNV and YYDKDF (reference sequence). The CDR3 DNA sequence: TGTGCCACCAGCAGAGACCCGGGGGGGGCCGATGAGCAGTTCTTC. Its translation is CATSRDPGGADEQFF.

The chain employs TRBV6-1 and TRBJ2-1; 15 bases align to TRBD2. There are 15 residues in the CDR3. J lost 6 bases, V lost 6 bases, and 3 bases had no gene match. Germline lookup yields CDR1 MNHNS and CDR2 SASEGT. CDR3 sequence: CASSLGLAGGNEQFF. The CDR3 DNA reads as TGTGCCAGCAGCCTGGGACTAGCGGGAGGCAATGAGCAGTTCTTC.